These 27 T cell receptor beta chains share one sample of origin, sequenced in a study of shared clonotypes between healthy human individuals. The protocol was immunoSEQ multiplex PCR, while the TCRdb copy is restricted to in-frame clones and leaves out a portion. The sample contains under 1,100,000 clones, around 76% of which appear only once. Input material: memory CD4+ T cells sorted from blood. Subset reported: CD45RA-negative fraction. Receptors originate from a man younger than 30 in good health.

The gene calls are TRBV27 and TRBJ2-3; no reliable D call. This CDR3 has 14 residues. V dropped 1 base and J dropped 5 bases, with 10 bases sitting between them. CDR1 MNHEY and CDR2 SMNVEV come from the germline V gene (reference sequence). CDR3 amino acids: CASSLLGSGDTQYF. The CDR3 DNA is TGTGCCAGCAGTTTATTAGGGTCAGGAGATACGCAGTATTTT.

The genes are TRBV4-2 and TRBJ2-1, with TRBD2 identical over 12 bases. The trim removed 4 bases at V and 7 bases at J, leaving 8 bases unmatched. The CDR3 loop spans 16 amino acids. From germline, CDR1 is LGHNA and CDR2 YNFKEQ. The chain's CDR3 is CASSRPGLAGLNEQFF. CDR3 in DNA: TGTGCCAGCAGCCGTCCGGGACTAGCGGGCCTGAATGAGCAGTTCTTC.

This rearrangement joins TRBV6-4 to TRBJ2-1; 7 bases agree with TRBD2. Germline values: CDR1 MRHNA, CDR2 SNTAGT. The CDR3 covers 16 residues. V dropped 3 bases and J dropped 5; count of bases not matched to a gene: 10. CDR3 DNA: TGTGCCAGCAGTGAGAATGGCGGGAGCCGGAACAATGAGCAGTTCTTC. Encoded protein: CASSENGGSRNNEQFF.

The chain uses TRBV7-2 and TRBJ1-6; D not certain. Trimming took off 7 bases at V and 0 bases at J, with 13 bases between the two ends. CDR1 is SGHTA, CDR2 FQGNSA, per germline. This CDR3 contains 16 residues. This CDR3 is CASKLGRSSYNSPLHF. Here the CDR3 DNA reads TGTGCCAGCAAACTGGGGAGAAGCTCCTATAATTCACCCCTCCACTTT. Together with reference TRBV7-2 and TRBJ1-6, the CDR3 gives the full variable domain: GAGVSQSPSNKVTEKGKDVELRCDPISGHTALYWYRQSLGQGLEFLIYFQGNSAPDKSGLPSDRFSAERTGGSVSTLTIQRTQQEDSAVYLCASKLGRSSYNSPLHFGNGTRLTVT.

The rearrangement uses TRBV10-3 and TRBJ2-2; 8 bases line up with TRBD2. Trimming took 4 bases from V and 7 from J; bases not matched to a gene: 8. CDR1 ENHRY and CDR2 SYGVKD come from the germline V gene. The CDR3 totals 15 residues. For the CDR3, the DNA is TGTGCCATCAGTGCCCCGACTAGCGCTGACGGGGAGCTGTTTTTT. This translates into CAISAPTSADGELFF.

This clone was seen once. The chain is built from TRBV27 and TRBJ2-7, with D possibly being TRBD1 (5 bases). From germline, CDR1 is MNHEY and CDR2 SMNVEV (reference sequence). The CDR3 spans 15 residues. Trimming removed 1 base from V and 4 bases from J, with 14 bases in between. The CDR3 loop reads CASSLFPGMRYEQYF. The CDR3 DNA follows: TGTGCCAGCAGTTTATTTCCAGGGATGCGGTACGAGCAGTACTTC.

The V call is TRBV9, the J call TRBJ2-6, with TRBD1 identical over 8 bases. The V and J ends lost 8 bases and 2 bases, in that order; junction bases with no gene match: 12. Germline lookup yields CDR1 SGDLS and CDR2 YYNGEE. The CDR3 runs 17 residues. DNA for the CDR3: TGTGCCAGTGCTGGACAGGGAACTTTGGCTGGGGCCAACGTCCTGACTTTC. Translating gives CASAGQGTLAGANVLTF.

The chain employs TRBV6-1 and TRBJ2-7; 8 bases are a match to TRBD1. Germline V gene data show CDR1 as MNHNS and CDR2 as SASEGT. The CDR3 spans 15 residues. With V trimmed by 6 bases and J by 6 bases, 13 bases remained unmatched. CDR3 DNA: TGTGCCAGCAGCCCCAGGGGGCAGGGGGCTGCCGAGCAGTACTTC. Residues: CASSPRGQGAAEQYF.

The chain is built from TRBV6-1 and TRBJ1-5, with D perhaps TRBD1 (6 bases). The CDR3 is 16 amino acids. Germline CDR1 is MNHNS and CDR2 is SASEGT. Between the trimmed V and J ends, which lost 4 bases and 2 bases, there was a span of 15 bases. CDR3 in amino acids: CASSGEQGRGNQPQHF. The CDR3 bases are TGTGCCAGCAGTGGAGAACAGGGCCGAGGCAATCAGCCCCAGCATTTT.

The gene calls are TRBV9 and TRBJ2-7; D uncertain. CDR3 size: 14 residues. Germline V gives CDR1 SGDLS, CDR2 YYNGEE. V lost 2 bases to trimming and J lost 2 bases, with 11 bases between them. CDR3 protein: CASSVNYGPYEQYF. CDR3 in DNA: TGTGCCAGCAGCGTCAACTACGGCCCCTACGAGCAGTACTTC.

This clone has only one observation. The V call is TRBV13, the J call TRBJ2-2, with a possible D match to TRBD1 (6 bases). The CDR3 has 13 amino acids. Looked up from germline, CDR1 is PRHDT and CDR2 is FYEKMQ (reference sequence). Between the trimmed V and J ends, which lost 5 bases and 5 bases, there was a span of 9 bases. The chain's CDR3 is CASSLRGTGELFF. The DNA of the CDR3 is TGTGCCAGCAGCCTAAGGGGGACCGGGGAGCTGTTTTTT.

The J gene is TRBJ1-6, the V gene TRBV18; D not resolved. Deletions cut 6 bases from V and 0 bases from J, with 9 bases between. In germline, CDR1 is KGHSH, CDR2 LQKENI. This CDR3 has 15 amino acids. CDR3 sequence (DNA): TGTGCCAGCTCCCCCGTCGGCTCCTATAATTCACCCCTCCACTTT. Its translation is CASSPVGSYNSPLHF.

This clone was picked up one time. A read error may produce the germline difference seen at one junction end. The J gene is TRBJ1-2, the V gene TRBV5-4; D ambiguous. Germline CDR1 and CDR2: SGHNT and YYREEE (reference sequence). The CDR3 runs to 15 residues. For the CDR3, the DNA is TGTGCCAGCACCTTGGCCACCGGAGTAAACTATGGCTACACCTTC. It is translated as CASTLATGVNYGYTF. Full variable domain (rest looked up from reference TRBV5-4 and TRBJ1-2): ETGVTQSPTHLIKTRGQQVTLRCSSQSGHNTVSWYQQALGQGPQFIFQYYREEENGRGNFPPRFSGLQFPNYSSELNVNALELDDSALYLCASTLATGVNYGYTFGSGTRLTVV.

CDR3 DNA sequence: TGTGCCAGCAGCCCAGGTATGGGGTCATTAGCTTTCTTT. This gives the protein CASSPGMGSLAFF. The V call is TRBV5-4, the J call TRBJ1-1; no clear D gene. V lost 4 bases and J lost 10, with 17 bases in between. Germline V CDR1 and CDR2: SGHNT, YYREEE (reference sequence). This CDR3 region has 13 residues.

This rearrangement joins TRBV7-2 to TRBJ2-7; D is unresolved. Germline CDR1 SGHTA, CDR2 FQGNSA. The V gene lost 0 bases and the J gene lost 1 base, with 7 bases spanning the gap. The CDR3 is 14 residues long. The chain's CDR3 is CASSLAHQSYEQYF. The CDR3 nucleotides read TGTGCCAGCAGCTTAGCACACCAGTCCTACGAGCAGTACTTC.

The V and J genes are TRBV7-8 and TRBJ1-2; weak D call: TRBD1 (6 bases). CDR1 SGHVS and CDR2 FQNEAQ come from the germline V gene. CDR3 length: 11 amino acids. Trimming removed 10 bases from V and 4 bases from J, with 10 bases in between. In nucleotides, the CDR3 is TGTGCCACCGGGACATCCTATGGCTACACCTTC. Translation gives CATGTSYGYTF.

The V and J genes are TRBV6-6 and TRBJ1-6; D may be TRBD1 (5 bases). The CDR3 contains 13 residues. V lost 8 bases and J 4 bases, leaving 9 bases between the germline ends. Germline V gene sequence: CDR1 MNHNY, CDR2 SVGAGI (reference sequence). CDR3 protein: CASRGEYNSPLHF. The CDR3 DNA reads TGTGCCAGCCGGGGGGAATATAATTCACCCCTCCACTTT.

V and J are TRBV19 and TRBJ2-7; D uncertain. V was trimmed by 3 bases and J by 3 bases, leaving 15 bases between them. Germline CDR1 LNHDA, CDR2 SQIVND (reference sequence). This CDR3 has 15 residues. CDR3 DNA: TGTGCCAGTAGTATCGTGTGGGGATCGGACTACGAGCAGTACTTC. It translates to CASSIVWGSDYEQYF.

The rearrangement links TRBV7-2 to TRBJ2-3; D may correspond to TRBD1 or TRBD2 (5 bases each). V was clipped by 5 bases and J by 5 bases, with 17 bases between them. Germline V gene lookup returns CDR1 SGHTA and CDR2 FQGNSA. The CDR3 totals 15 residues. This CDR3 reads CASSRDAVRRDTQYF. CDR3 coding DNA: TGTGCCAGCAGCCGGGACGCGGTGAGGAGAGATACGCAGTATTTT.

The chain recombines TRBV29-1 with TRBJ2-1; D not certain. Germline V CDR1 and CDR2: SQVTM, ANQGSEA. This CDR3 region has 10 residues. V lost 3 bases, J lost 10 bases, and 7 bases lay in between. Written as DNA, the CDR3 is TGCAGCGTTGAGTCGCGGGAGCAGTTCTTC. It encodes CSVESREQFF.

This clone has just a few counts. The V gene is TRBV28, the J gene TRBJ2-5, with D possibly TRBD1 on 5 matching bases. V was cut by 5 bases and J by 7 bases, with 8 bases left in between. CDR1 is MDHEN, CDR2 SYDVKM, per germline. The CDR3 consists of 11 residues. CDR3 region: CASSRRGTQYF. CDR3 DNA: TGTGCCAGCAGTAGAAGGGGGACCCAGTACTTC.

In its sample, this clone was seen a few times. The chain is built from TRBV7-6 and TRBJ1-1; perhaps TRBD1 as D (6 bases). From germline, CDR1 is SGHVS and CDR2 FNYEAQ. Trimming shortened V by 2 bases and J by 4 bases, and 8 bases separated the two germline ends. The CDR3 has 13 residues. CDR3 nucleotide sequence: TGTGCCAGCAGCTTAACAGGGACCACTGAAGCTTTCTTT. It is translated as CASSLTGTTEAFF.

This clone appeared a single time. The chain has TRBV13 and TRBJ2-2; 7 bases align to TRBD1. The V gene's germline CDR1 is PRHDT and CDR2 FYEKMQ (reference sequence). Unmatched junction bases numbered 3, after V lost 3 bases and J lost 2 bases. This CDR3 spans 15 amino acids. CDR3 amino acids: CASSFGTVNTGELFF. CDR3 in DNA: TGTGCCAGCAGCTTCGGGACAGTTAACACCGGGGAGCTGTTTTTT.

The rearrangement links TRBV6-6 to TRBJ2-5; 7 bases agree with TRBD2. Germline CDR1 and CDR2: MNHNY and SVGAGI (reference sequence). The CDR3 consists of 14 residues. The trim removed 4 bases at V and 4 bases at J, leaving 6 bases unmatched. The DNA for the CDR3 is TGTGCCAGCAGTTCTCGACTAGCCGGAGAGACCCAGTACTTC. Translation gives CASSSRLAGETQYF.

About this clone itself: The sample carries other DNA sequences with the same CDR3. Here the CDR3 reads CASSLAVRTDTQYF. Written as DNA, the CDR3 is TGTGCCAGCAGCTTAGCTGTTCGCACAGATACGCAGTATTTT. V and J are TRBV11-1 and TRBJ2-3; no reliable D call. Per germline, CDR1 SGHAT and CDR2 FQDESV (reference sequence). This CDR3 spans 14 amino acids. V was clipped by 0 bases and J by 1 base, with 5 bases between them.

About this clone itself: This sample also contains other DNA sequences that code for the same CDR3. The chain couples TRBV14 to TRBJ2-3; D gene uncertain. Germline CDR1 SGHDN, CDR2 FVKESK. The CDR3 has 13 residues. The V end lost 5 bases, the J end lost 1 base, and 7 bases lay between the germline ends. In DNA form, the CDR3 reads TGTGCCAGCAGCTTGCAGGGCACAGATACGCAGTATTTT. Its translation is CASSLQGTDTQYF.

This sequence joins TRBV7-9 and TRBJ2-3, with 13 bases that match TRBD2. CDR1 SEHNR and CDR2 FQNEAQ come from the germline V gene (reference sequence). V lost 6 bases to trimming and J lost 4 bases; unmatched junction nucleotides: 7. The CDR3 sequence is 16 residues long. Written as DNA, the CDR3 is TGTGCCAGCAGGAAACTAGCGGGAGGGGGGCCAGATACGCAGTATTTT. As protein: CASRKLAGGGPDTQYF.